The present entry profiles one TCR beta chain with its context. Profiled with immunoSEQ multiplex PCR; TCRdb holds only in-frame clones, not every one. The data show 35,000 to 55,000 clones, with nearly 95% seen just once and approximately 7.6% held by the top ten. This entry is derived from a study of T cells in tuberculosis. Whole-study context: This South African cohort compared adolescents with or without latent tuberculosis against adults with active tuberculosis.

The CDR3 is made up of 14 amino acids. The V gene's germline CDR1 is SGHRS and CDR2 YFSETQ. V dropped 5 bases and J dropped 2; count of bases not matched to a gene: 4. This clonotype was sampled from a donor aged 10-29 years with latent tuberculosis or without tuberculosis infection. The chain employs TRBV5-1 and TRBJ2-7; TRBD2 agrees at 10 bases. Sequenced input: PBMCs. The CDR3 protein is CASRLAGGAYEQYF. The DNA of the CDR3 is TGCGCCAGCAGATTAGCGGGGGGAGCCTACGAGCAGTACTTC.